The clone carrying this TCR beta chain has more than one count but fewer than ten. What it binds is unknown. This sample is part of a study of beta chain features in type 1 diabetes. Background on the study: Sorted cells numbering around 100,000,000 were examined across all samples.

Sorted CD4+ subsets: naive, central memory, regulatory, stem cell-like memory (CD45RO/CCR7/CD25/CD127/CD95/CD27 panel). Purities in excess of 95% were seen in all sorted populations. The isolated RNA, all of it, was reverse transcribed, so expressed TCRB transcripts were what got sequenced. Here immunoSEQ multiplex PCR was the method, and the copy in TCRdb shows in-frame clones only, minus some. The table has roughly 700,000 clones, 13% seen once. CDR3 length: 11 residues. CDR1 and CDR2 from the germline V gene are MNHEY and SMNVEV (reference sequence). V was shortened by 7 bases and J by 3 bases, with 7 bases between the two germline ends. Notes on the study in general: cDNA sequencing could over-represent cells with high TCR expression. Significant though moderate, a shortening of TCRB CDR3s appeared in all four CD4+ subsets of Type 1 diabetes patients.

The material sequenced was naive CD4+ T cells from blood. The source of this sequence is a man between 18 and 29 years old with type 1 diabetes. The J gene is TRBJ2-7, the V gene TRBV27, with D unclear. The CDR3 reads CASTHLYEQYF. In DNA form, the CDR3 reads TGTGCCAGCACCCACCTCTACGAGCAGTACTTC.